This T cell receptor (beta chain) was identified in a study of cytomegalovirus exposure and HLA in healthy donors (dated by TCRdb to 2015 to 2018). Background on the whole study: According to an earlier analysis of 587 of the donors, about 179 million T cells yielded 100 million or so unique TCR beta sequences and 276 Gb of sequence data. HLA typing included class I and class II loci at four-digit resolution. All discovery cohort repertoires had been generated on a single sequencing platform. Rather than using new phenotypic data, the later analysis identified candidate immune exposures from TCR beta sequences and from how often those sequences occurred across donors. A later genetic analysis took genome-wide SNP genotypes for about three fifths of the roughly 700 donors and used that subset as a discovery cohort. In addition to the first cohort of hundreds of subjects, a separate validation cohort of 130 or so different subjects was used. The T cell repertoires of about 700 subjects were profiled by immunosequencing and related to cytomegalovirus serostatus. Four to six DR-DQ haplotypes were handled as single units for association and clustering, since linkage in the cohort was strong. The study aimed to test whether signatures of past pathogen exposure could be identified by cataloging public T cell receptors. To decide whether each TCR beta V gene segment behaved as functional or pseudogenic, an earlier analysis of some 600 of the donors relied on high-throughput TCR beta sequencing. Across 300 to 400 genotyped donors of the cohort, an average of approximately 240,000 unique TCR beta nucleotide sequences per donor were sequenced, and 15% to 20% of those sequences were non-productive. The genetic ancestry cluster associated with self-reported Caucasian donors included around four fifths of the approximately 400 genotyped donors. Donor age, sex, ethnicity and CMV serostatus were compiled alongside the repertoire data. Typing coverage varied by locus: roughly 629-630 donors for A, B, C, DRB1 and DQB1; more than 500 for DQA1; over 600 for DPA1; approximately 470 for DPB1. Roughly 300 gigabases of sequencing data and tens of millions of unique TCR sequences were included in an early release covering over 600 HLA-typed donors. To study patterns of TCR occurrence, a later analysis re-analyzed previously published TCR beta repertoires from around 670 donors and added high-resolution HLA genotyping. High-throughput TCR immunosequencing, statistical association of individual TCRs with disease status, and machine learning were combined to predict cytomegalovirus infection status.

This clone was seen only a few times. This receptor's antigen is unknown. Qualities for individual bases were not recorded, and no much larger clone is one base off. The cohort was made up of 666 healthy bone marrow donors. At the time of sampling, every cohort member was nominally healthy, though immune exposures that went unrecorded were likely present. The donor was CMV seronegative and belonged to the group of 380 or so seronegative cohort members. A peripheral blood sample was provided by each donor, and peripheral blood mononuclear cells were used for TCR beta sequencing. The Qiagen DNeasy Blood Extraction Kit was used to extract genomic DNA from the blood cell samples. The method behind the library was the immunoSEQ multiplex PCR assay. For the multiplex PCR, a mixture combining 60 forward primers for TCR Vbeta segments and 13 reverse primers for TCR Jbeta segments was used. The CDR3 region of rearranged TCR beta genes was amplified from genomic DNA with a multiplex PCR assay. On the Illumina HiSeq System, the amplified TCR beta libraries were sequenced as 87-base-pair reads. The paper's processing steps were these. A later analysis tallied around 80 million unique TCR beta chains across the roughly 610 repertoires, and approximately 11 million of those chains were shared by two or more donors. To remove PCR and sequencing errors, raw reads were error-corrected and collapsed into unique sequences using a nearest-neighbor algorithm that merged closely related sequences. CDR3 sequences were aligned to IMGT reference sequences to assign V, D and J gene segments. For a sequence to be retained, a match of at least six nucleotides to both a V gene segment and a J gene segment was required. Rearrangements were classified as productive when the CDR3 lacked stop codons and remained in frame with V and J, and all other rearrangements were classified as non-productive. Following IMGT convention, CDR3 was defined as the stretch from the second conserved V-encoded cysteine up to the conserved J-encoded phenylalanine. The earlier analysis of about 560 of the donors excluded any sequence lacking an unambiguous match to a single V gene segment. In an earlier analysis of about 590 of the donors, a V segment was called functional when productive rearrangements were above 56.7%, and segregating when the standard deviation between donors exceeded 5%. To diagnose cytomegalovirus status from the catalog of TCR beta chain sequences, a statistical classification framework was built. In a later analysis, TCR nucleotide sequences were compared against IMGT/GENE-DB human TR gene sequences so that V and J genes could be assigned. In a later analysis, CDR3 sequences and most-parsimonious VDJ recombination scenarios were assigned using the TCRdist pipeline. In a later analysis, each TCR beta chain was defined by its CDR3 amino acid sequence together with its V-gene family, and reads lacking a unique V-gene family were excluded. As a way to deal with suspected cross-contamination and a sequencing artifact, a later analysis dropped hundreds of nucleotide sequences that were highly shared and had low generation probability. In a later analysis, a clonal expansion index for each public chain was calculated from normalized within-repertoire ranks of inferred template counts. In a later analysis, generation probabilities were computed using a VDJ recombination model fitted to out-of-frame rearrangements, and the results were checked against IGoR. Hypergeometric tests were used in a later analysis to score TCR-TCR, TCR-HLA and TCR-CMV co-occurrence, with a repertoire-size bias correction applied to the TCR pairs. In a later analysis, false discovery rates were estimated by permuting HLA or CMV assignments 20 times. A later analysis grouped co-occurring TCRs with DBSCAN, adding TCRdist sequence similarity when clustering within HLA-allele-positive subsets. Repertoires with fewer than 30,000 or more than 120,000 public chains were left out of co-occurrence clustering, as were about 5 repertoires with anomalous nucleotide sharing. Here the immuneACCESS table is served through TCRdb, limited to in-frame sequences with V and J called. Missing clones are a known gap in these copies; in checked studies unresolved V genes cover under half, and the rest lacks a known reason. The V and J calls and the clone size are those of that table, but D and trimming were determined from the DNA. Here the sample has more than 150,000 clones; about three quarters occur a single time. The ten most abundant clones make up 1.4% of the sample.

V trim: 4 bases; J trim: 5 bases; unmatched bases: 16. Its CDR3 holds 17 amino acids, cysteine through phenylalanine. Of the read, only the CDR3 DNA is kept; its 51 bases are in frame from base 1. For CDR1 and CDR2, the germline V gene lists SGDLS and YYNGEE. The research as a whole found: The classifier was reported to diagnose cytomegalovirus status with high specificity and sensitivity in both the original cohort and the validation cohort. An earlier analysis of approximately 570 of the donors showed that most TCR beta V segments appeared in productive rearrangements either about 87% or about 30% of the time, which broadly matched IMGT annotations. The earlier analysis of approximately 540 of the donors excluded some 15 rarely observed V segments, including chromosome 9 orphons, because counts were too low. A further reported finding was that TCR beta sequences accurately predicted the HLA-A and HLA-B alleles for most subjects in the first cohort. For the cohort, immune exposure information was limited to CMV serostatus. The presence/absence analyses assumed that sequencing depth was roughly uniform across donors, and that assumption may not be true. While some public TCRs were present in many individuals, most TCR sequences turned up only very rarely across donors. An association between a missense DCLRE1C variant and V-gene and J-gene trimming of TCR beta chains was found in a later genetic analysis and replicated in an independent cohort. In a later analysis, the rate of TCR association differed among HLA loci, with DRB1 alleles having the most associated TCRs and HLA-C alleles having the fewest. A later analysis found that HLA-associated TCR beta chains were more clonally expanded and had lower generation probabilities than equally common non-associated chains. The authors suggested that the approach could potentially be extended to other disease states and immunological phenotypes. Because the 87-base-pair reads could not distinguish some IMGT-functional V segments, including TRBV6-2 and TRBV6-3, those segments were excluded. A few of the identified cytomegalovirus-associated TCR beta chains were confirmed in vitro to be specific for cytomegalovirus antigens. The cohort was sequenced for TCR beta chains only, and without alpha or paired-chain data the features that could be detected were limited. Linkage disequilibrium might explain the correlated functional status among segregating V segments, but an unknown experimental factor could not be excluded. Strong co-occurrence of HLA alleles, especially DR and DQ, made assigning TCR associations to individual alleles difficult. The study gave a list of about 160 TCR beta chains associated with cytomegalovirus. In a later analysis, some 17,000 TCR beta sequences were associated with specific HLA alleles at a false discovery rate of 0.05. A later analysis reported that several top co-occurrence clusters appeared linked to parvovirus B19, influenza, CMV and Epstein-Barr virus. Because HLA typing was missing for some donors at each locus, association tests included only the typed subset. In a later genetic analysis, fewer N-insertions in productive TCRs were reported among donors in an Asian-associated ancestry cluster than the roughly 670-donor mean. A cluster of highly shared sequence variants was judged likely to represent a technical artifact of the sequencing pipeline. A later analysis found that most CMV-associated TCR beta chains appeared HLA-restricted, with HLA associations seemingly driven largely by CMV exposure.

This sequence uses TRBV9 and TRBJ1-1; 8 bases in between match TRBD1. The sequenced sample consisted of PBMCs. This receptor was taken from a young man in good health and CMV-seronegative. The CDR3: CASSPTYGDRYGTEAFF. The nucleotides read TGTGCCAGCAGCCCCACCTACGGGGACAGGTATGGAACTGAAGCTTTCTTT.